The source of this TCR beta chain is a study of shared clonotypes between healthy human individuals. The ends were cut back, 1 base at V and 1 base at J, with 9 bases in the middle. In germline, CDR1 is GTSNPN, CDR2 SVGIG (reference sequence). This CDR3 has 14 amino acids. The authors ran the assay at deep level. Sorted-subset replicate PCR reactions contained 200 ng DNA, corresponding to some 29,000 T cell genomes. Clones were read by immunoSEQ multiplex PCR, and TCRdb kept only the in-frame ones, dropping some. The data contain approximately 2.4 million clones, about 94% of them singletons. A note on this clone: The target antigen is unknown.

Study conclusions and caveats: The naive CD4 repertoires of a few donors were compared, and roughly 5% of clonotypes were shared. Only blood underwent sampling, and tissue repertoires likely differ.

The J gene is TRBJ2-3, the V gene TRBV30; maybe TRBD1 (5 bases). Material: naive CD4+ T cells sorted from blood. Subset reported: CD45RA+ positively selected. This TCR was sampled from a man aged 18 to 30 in good health. The CDR3 here is CAWSALGRTDTQYF. DNA of the CDR3: TGTGCCTGGAGTGCACTGGGGCGCACAGATACGCAGTATTTT.